This T cell receptor (beta chain) derives from a study of regulatory T cells in long-lasting Graves disease. Turning to the study itself: Antithyroid drugs had been taken under 3 months by newly diagnosed Graves' patients. General study results and limits: Lower TCR diversity characterized persistent Graves' patients relative to newly diagnosed patients.

Germline V gene data show CDR1 as DFQATT and CDR2 as SNEGSKA (reference sequence). V dropped 5 bases and J dropped 2; count of bases not matched to a gene: 6. This CDR3 is 14 amino acids long. This clonotype was picked up a small number of times. Antigen unknown. Both iRepertoire HTBI primers and Arm-PCR of CDR3 regions were used to build the TCR beta libraries. TCRdb re-analysed the multiplex PCR reads in MiXCR, keeping a single row per CDR3 protein. The profile shows about 530,000 distinct CDR3 sequences, 15% to 20% of them singletons. Time point here: newly diagnosed GD, antithyroid drugs for less than 3 months. After RNA was extracted from PBMCs, the TCR library was made from it. This same sample was also part of a study on T cells in Graves' hyperthyroidism and ophthalmopathy. That study adds: Criteria for exclusion of patients were uncontrolled infection, other autoimmune disease, pregnancy or lactation. The primer set for the first-round RT-PCR of the TCR CDR3 was HTBI.

The source of this sequence is a woman aged 40-60 years with Graves disease. This specimen consisted of peripheral blood mononuclear cells (PBMCs), obtained at new diagnosis, from a patient treated with antithyroid drugs. V gene TRBV20-1 combines with J gene TRBJ1-1, with 9 positions matching TRBD1. CDR3 in amino acids: CSAVGTGSNTEAFF. CDR3 DNA: TGCAGTGCTGTCGGGACAGGGTCTAACACTGAAGCTTTCTTT.